This T cell receptor beta chain was captured by sequencing in a study of T cells in Graves' hyperthyroidism and ophthalmopathy. In patients aged 18 to 65, hyperthyroidism was newly diagnosed, with duration under 2 months. Exclusion criteria comprised uncontrolled infection, other autoimmune disease, pregnancy or lactation. The sample, blood from the first hyperthyroidism diagnosis, precedes any ophthalmopathy symptoms. Using around 10 ml of fresh peripheral blood, PBMCs were prepared. This clonotype was seen ten or more times. Amplification of TCR beta CDR3 regions was performed using RNA transcripts as template. HTBI primers were used for first-round RT-PCR of the TCR CDR3. Via MiXCR, TCRdb re-called the multiplex PCR reads, giving one row per CDR3 protein. The data hold about 720,000 distinct CDR3 sequences, with 15% to 20% observed a single time. From germline, CDR1 is SNHLY and CDR2 FYNNEI. Trimming pared 5 bases from V and 1 base from J, leaving 9 bases between. This CDR3 has 13 amino acids.

The source material was blood. The chain is built from TRBV2 and TRBJ2-7; possibly TRBD1 or TRBD2 for D (5 bases each). The receptor was derived from a woman aged 45-60 years with Graves' hyperthyroidism that later progressed to Graves' ophthalmopathy. The CDR3 here is CASSRDLSYEQYF. DNA for the CDR3: TGTGCCAGCAGTCGGGACCTGTCCTACGAGCAGTACTTC.